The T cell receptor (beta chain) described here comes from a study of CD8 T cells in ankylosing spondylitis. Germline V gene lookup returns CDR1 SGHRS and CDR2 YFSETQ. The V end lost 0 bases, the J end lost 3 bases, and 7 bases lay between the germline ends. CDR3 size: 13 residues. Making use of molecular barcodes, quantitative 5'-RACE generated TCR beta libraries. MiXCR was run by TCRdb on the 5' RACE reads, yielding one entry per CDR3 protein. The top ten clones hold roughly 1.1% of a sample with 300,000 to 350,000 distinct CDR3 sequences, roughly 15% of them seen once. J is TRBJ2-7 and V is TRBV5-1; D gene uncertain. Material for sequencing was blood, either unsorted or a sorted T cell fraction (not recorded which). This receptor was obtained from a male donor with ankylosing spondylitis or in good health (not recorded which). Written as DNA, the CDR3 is TGCGCCAGCAGCTTGGGAGCCCACTACGAGCAGTACTTC. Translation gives CASSLGAHYEQYF. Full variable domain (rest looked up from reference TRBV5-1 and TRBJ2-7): KAGVTQTPRYLIKTRGQQVTLSCSPISGHRSVSWYQQTPGQGLQFLFEYFSETQRNKGNFPGRFSGRQFSNSRSEMNVSTLELGDSALYLCASSLGAHYEQYFGPGTRLTVT.